The rows below give T cell receptor beta chains drawn from one sample of a study of shared clonotypes between healthy human individuals. The data were produced by immunoSEQ multiplex PCR, yet TCRdb's version contains in-frame clones alone and is incomplete. The table shows about 180,000 clones, with over 80% occurring only once. Sequencing was carried out using naive CD4+ T cells sorted from blood. Source of these receptors: a woman in her thirties in good health. CDR3s include the opening cysteine and the closing phenylalanine or tryptophan. The order of the fields is J gene, clone size, D gene, V gene, CDR3 DNA, CDR3 protein. A D gene is named only where the DNA matches it firmly. Size tells how often a clone was seen (once, few, many) or the class of an expanded clone, and some rows leave it out.

>TRBJ1-2|-|-|TRBV7-9
TGTGCCAGCAGCCGCAGGGAAGGCTACACCTTC
CASSRREGYTF
>TRBJ2-2|-|-|TRBV2
TGTGCCAGCAGTACCCAGACGAGTAGGGCGAACACCGGGGAGCTGTTTTTT
CASSTQTSRANTGELFF
>TRBJ2-7|-|-|TRBV6-1
TGTGCCAGCAGTAGGAAGAGGGAAGCCTACGAGCAGTACTTC
CASSRKREAYEQYF
>TRBJ1-3|-|-|TRBV6-4
TGTGCCAGCGGCCCCTCTTACTCTGGAAACACCATATATTTT
CASGPSYSGNTIYF
>TRBJ2-7|-|-|TRBV7-9
TGTGCCAGCAGCCCTACGCTCCGTGGTCCGTTCACCGAGCAGTACTTC
CASSPTLRGPFTEQYF
>TRBJ2-5|-|-|TRBV7-9
TGTGCCAGCAGCGCAGCCCGGGGTCCGACGGAGACCCAGTACTTC
CASSAARGPTETQYF
>TRBJ2-7|-|TRBD2|TRBV5-5
TGTGCCAGCAGGGGTGGGGTGGGACTAGTCTACGAGCAGTACTTC
CASRGGVGLVYEQYF
>TRBJ2-7|-|TRBD1|TRBV11-2
TGTGCCAGCAGCTCAGGGGGCTACGAGCAGTACTTC
CASSSGGYEQYF
>TRBJ1-3|-|-|TRBV6-5
TGTGCCAGCAGTCTGCTCGGGTCCGGTAACACCATATATTTT
CASSLLGSGNTIYF
>TRBJ2-7|-|-|TRBV27
TGTGCCAGCAGTTTAAAGTCGGAGAGCGAAGAGCAGTACTTC
CASSLKSESEEQYF
>TRBJ2-7|once|-|TRBV19
TGTGCCAGTAGTATAGAGGCAGGGAGGAACGAGCAGTACTTC
CASSIEAGRNEQYF
>TRBJ2-7|-|TRBD2|TRBV11-2
TGTGCCAGCAGCTTAGACGGGAGGGCCGGCGAGCAGTACTTC
CASSLDGRAGEQYF
>TRBJ2-3|-|-|TRBV9
TGTGCCAGCAGCGTATCGGGCAGCACAGATACGCAGTATTTT
CASSVSGSTDTQYF
>TRBJ2-7|-|-|TRBV27
TGTGCCAGCATGAGGTTAGGCTCCTACGAGCAGTACTTC
CASMRLGSYEQYF
>TRBJ2-1|-|TRBD1|TRBV18
TGTGCCAGCTCACCATTCGACAGGGGCGTATACAATGAGCAGTTCTTC
CASSPFDRGVYNEQFF
>TRBJ2-6|-|-|TRBV28
TGTGCCAGCAGTTTCCCCTCTGGGGCCAACGTCCTGACTTTC
CASSFPSGANVLTF
>TRBJ2-7|few|TRBD1|TRBV25-1
TGTGCCAGCAGTCTGACAGGGGTCTCCTACGAGCAGTACTTC
CASSLTGVSYEQYF
>TRBJ2-7|-|-|TRBV28
TGTGCCAGCAGTCCCCCCGGGAGCGGTACCTACGAGCAGTACTTC
CASSPPGSGTYEQYF
>TRBJ2-5|-|-|TRBV18
TGTGCCAGCTCACATACGGCAGCTGCAGAGACCCAGTACTTC
CASSHTAAAETQYF
>TRBJ2-1|-|-|TRBV20-1
TGCAGTGCTCGCCTCGGGGGTGAGCAGTTCTTC
CSARLGGEQFF
>TRBJ1-5|once|-|TRBV7-8
TGTGCCAGCAGCTTAGTGGGGGTGGGGAGTCAGCCCCAGCATTTT
CASSLVGVGSQPQHF
>TRBJ2-1|once|TRBD2|TRBV4-1
TGCGCCAGCAGCCAAGAGGGGACTAGCGGGCGTGAGCAGTTCTTC
CASSQEGTSGREQFF
>TRBJ1-2|-|TRBD1|TRBV19
TGTGCCAGTAGTGTTCAAACAGGGGCCGAAACGGTCTTCTTC
CASSVQTGAETVFF
>TRBJ2-1|-|-|TRBV1
TGCACCAGCAGTGGAACCCTAGTTCCCAGTGAGCAGTTCTTC
CTSSGTLVPSEQFF
>TRBJ1-4|-|-|TRBV5-1
TGCGCCAGCAGCCCGTCGGGGGGTGGGAGCGCTAATGAAAAACTGTTTTTT
CASSPSGGGSANEKLFF
>TRBJ2-7|-|-|TRBV5-5
TGTGCCAGCAGCTGGGACGGATTCTACGAGCAGTACTTC
CASSWDGFYEQYF
>TRBJ2-7|-|TRBD1|TRBV5-1
TGCGCCAGCAGCCAAAGACAGGGTCCCTACGAGCAGTACTTC
CASSQRQGPYEQYF
>TRBJ2-5|-|-|TRBV2
TGTGCCAGCAGTGACCAGGGAACGCAAGAGACCCAGTACTTC
CASSDQGTQETQYF
>TRBJ2-7|-|TRBD1|TRBV19
TGTGCCAGTAAACCGGGGACAGGGACATACGAGCAGTACTTC
CASKPGTGTYEQYF
>TRBJ1-5|once|-|TRBV4-1
TGCGCCAGCAGCCAGGGCCCAACAGGGACGGTGGGCCAGCCCCAGCATTTT
CASSQGPTGTVGQPQHF
>TRBJ1-1|-|TRBD1|TRBV28
TGTGCCAGCAGTGGACATTCGACAGGGGCCTTTGAAGCTTTCTTT
CASSGHSTGAFEAFF
>TRBJ2-7|-|-|TRBV9
TGTGCCAGCAGCGTAAGGGGAGGTACCGAGCAGTACTTC
CASSVRGGTEQYF
>TRBJ2-3|-|-|TRBV9
TGTGCCAGCAGGAAACAAACAGGCCGCATTCCATTCACAGATACGCAGTATTTT
CASRKQTGRIPFTDTQYF
>TRBJ2-5|-|TRBD1|TRBV29-1
TGCAGCGTGACCGGGACAGATCAAGAGACCCAGTACTTC
CSVTGTDQETQYF
>TRBJ2-3|-|-|TRBV11-2
TGTGCCAGCAGCTTAGTCGTTATAGGGACAGATACGCAGTATTTT
CASSLVVIGTDTQYF
>TRBJ2-7|once|-|TRBV11-2
TGTGCCAGCAGCCCAGCCGGGGAAAATGAGCAGTACTTC
CASSPAGENEQYF
>TRBJ2-7|-|-|TRBV7-9
TGTGCCAGCAGCTCTCCATCAGTCGGGACTCAGTCTTCCTACGAGCAGTACTTC
CASSSPSVGTQSSYEQYF
>TRBJ1-2|-|-|TRBV28
TGTGCCAGCAGTCGGGACCTTGGGGGCTATGGCTACACCTTC
CASSRDLGGYGYTF
>TRBJ1-1|-|-|TRBV21-1
TGTGCCAGCAGTATTTTGCTAGTTCGCACTGAAGCTTTCTTT
CASSILLVRTEAFF
>TRBJ2-7|-|-|TRBV27
TGTGCCAGCAGGAAGGGACGGACCTACGAGCAGTACTTC
CASRKGRTYEQYF
>TRBJ1-1|-|-|TRBV19
TGTGCCAGTAGTATTTTGGGGGTAGGGACTGAAGCTTTCTTT
CASSILGVGTEAFF
>TRBJ2-2|-|-|TRBV18
TGTGCCAGCTCACGGACCGGGACGAACACCGGGGAGCTGTTTTTT
CASSRTGTNTGELFF
>TRBJ1-1|-|TRBD1|TRBV5-6
TGTGCCAGCAGCTCACTCACGTATGGGACAGGGGGCCCTAAGATTTTCTTT
CASSSLTYGTGGPKIFF
>TRBJ2-1|-|TRBD1|TRBV27
TGTGCCAGCAGCACACTACAGGGGCCCTACAATGAGCAGTTCTTC
CASSTLQGPYNEQFF
>TRBJ1-5|-|-|TRBV9
TGTGCCAGCAGCGACGGACAGCGATCCAGTCAGCCCCAGCATTTT
CASSDGQRSSQPQHF
>TRBJ2-7|few|-|TRBV2
TGTGCCAGCAGCCTGGACGACTACGAGCAGTACTTC
CASSLDDYEQYF
>TRBJ2-6|-|-|TRBV19
TGTGCCAGTAGTATACTAGGGTCGCAAGGGGCCAACGTCCTGACTTTC
CASSILGSQGANVLTF
>TRBJ2-7|-|TRBD1|TRBV27
TGTGCCAGCAGTTCGGGGACAGGGTCCGAGCAGTACTTC
CASSSGTGSEQYF
>TRBJ2-3|-|TRBD2|TRBV9
TGTGCCAGCAGCGTAGCAGGCGGGAGGAGCACAGATACGCAGTATTTT
CASSVAGGRSTDTQYF
>TRBJ1-2|-|-|TRBV7-2
TGTGCCAGCAGCTTATGTGCAGCAAGCAGAAAGACCTATGGCTACACCTTC
CASSLCAASRKTYGYTF
>TRBJ2-7|-|TRBD1|TRBV6-5
TGTGCCAGCAAACAGACAGGGGGCTCCTACGAGCAGTACTTC
CASKQTGGSYEQYF